In its sample, the clone carrying this T cell receptor beta chain was seen a few times. The antigen is unknown. Ahead of DNA extraction, samples held roughly 0.9-11 million cryopreserved PBMC each. The germline CDR1 and CDR2 sequences are LGHNA and YSLEER. The CDR3 runs 14 residues. V was pared by 0 bases and J by 4 bases, with 9 bases between. This sample is part of a study of long-term antiretroviral therapy in people with HIV. Whole-study results and caveats: Narrower CDR3 length ranges marked HIV repertoires relative to controls. Blood dating 2004 to 2017 may reflect older ART regimens. Although diversity increased after ART, it remained lower than in transplant donor controls.

The assay used was immunoSEQ (version v3.0), run at survey level. The data were produced by immunoSEQ multiplex PCR, yet TCRdb's version contains in-frame clones alone and is incomplete. The sample has over 25,000 clones; 70% to 90% are singletons. The origin of this receptor is a woman younger than 30 with HIV. This rearrangement joins TRBV4-3 to TRBJ1-2; D ambiguous. The sequencing used unsorted PBMCs, collected 0.5 years after starting antiretroviral therapy. DNA for the CDR3: TGCGCCAGCAGCCAAGATTCGGAGGCCTATGGCTACACCTTC. This sequence encodes CASSQDSEAYGYTF.